This TCR beta chain was sequenced for a study of breast tumors, draining lymph nodes, adjacent tissues (dated by TCRdb to about 2016). In terms of the full investigation: In breast cancer patients, the study compared the TCR beta repertoires of tumor, adjacent nontumor tissue and axillary lymph nodes. The study aimed to assess the relationships and possible T-cell exchange between tumor, surrounding tissue and draining lymph node repertoires in human breast cancer. Study-wide conclusions, independent of this receptor: The data were judged consistent with most tumor T cells deriving from the lymph node and then expanding within tumor tissue. Tumor and nontumor tissue repertoires were found to be significantly more similar in luminal-like than in basal-like breast cancer. Tumor T-cell repertoires showed less diversity than lymph node repertoires and more diversity than nontumor tissue repertoires, and tumor T-cell repertoires showed preferential V and J gene usage. The conclusion that tumor T cells originate in lymph nodes was presented as consistent with a hypothesis rather than as directly demonstrated.

The table lists this clonotype with many counts. It lacks a known antigen. Base qualities are not provided; no much larger clone lies one nucleotide away. CDR1 and CDR2, per the germline V gene, are SGHTA and FQGTGA. V loses 1 base, J loses 2 bases, and the germline ends lie 22 bases apart. Including cysteine and phenylalanine, the CDR3 has 19 amino acids. The retained sequence is limited to the CDR3, 57 bases, with the frame set at the first base. Lymph node samples came from the axillary draining lymph nodes of breast cancer patients. Sequenced using an Illumina HiSeq 2000. Multiplex PCR amplification was used to build the TCR beta chain libraries. The amplified TCR beta chain products were analyzed by high-throughput sequencing. The public reads were quality trimmed at Q25 with fastp and then assembled into clones with MiXCR by TCRdb, keeping productive beta chains. Each CDR3 protein appears once, grouped with its most common genes and DNA. The sample data list about 230,000 distinct CDR3 sequences, and 32% of these were observed just once. 1.1% to 1.5% of the sample belongs to the ten largest clones.

This TCR was recovered from a female donor with breast cancer. Some clones in this sample may be carry-over from other donors' samples. Sequenced input: axillary lymph node tissue. This sequence uses TRBV7-3 and TRBJ2-3; the D gene is perhaps TRBD1 or TRBD2, each of them matching over 5 bases. The encoded CDR3 is CASSLRGSGPGGLTDTQYF. The DNA sequence is TGTGCCAGCAGCTTAAGAGGTTCTGGCCCTGGGGGTCTCACAGATACGCAGTATTTT. With all but the CDR3 taken from the reference TRBV7-3 and TRBJ2-3 genes, the full variable domain is: GAGVSQTPSNKVTEKGKYVELRCDPISGHTALYWYRQSLGQGPEFLIYFQGTGAADDSGLPNDRFFAVRPEGSVSTLKIQRTERGDSAVYLCASSLRGSGPGGLTDTQYFGPGTRLTVL.